This paragraph covers one TCR beta chain sequence. Assay used: immunoSEQ multiplex PCR; TCRdb lists only in-frame clones, some missing. The sample carries more than 300,000 clones, approximately 90% recorded once. Germline CDR1 SGDLS, CDR2 YYNGEE. Trimming removed 3 bases from V and 2 bases from J; junction bases left unmatched: 16. The CDR3 is 18 amino acids. Participant-given clinical history determined each cohort assignment. A COVID-19 case had been met by exposed participants during the 2 weeks before study entry. The sample belongs to a study of blood T cell repertoires in COVID-19. The chain recombines TRBV9 with TRBJ1-1; TRBD1 agrees at 7 bases. The sequenced sample consisted of PBMCs or T cells enriched from blood (not recorded which). The TCR originated in a woman aged 40 to 50 who had been exposed to COVID-19. The CDR3 region has the DNA TGTGCCAGCAGCGATAAGGGAAATCAACAGGGGATTAACACTGAAGCTTTCTTT. Translating gives CASSDKGNQQGINTEAFF.